The 32 T cell receptor beta chains presented below share a single source sample, sequenced in a study of CD8+ T cells in alopecia areata. Treatment given: oral pan-JAK inhibitor, 5-10 mg twice daily. Once RNA had been extracted, it was reverse transcribed into cDNA to act as the sequencing template. Repertoires were generated with immunoSEQ multiplex PCR, while TCRdb's copy carries only in-frame clones and drops some. The table has tens of thousands of clones, more than 45% seen once. The sample was CD8+ T cells sorted from blood, taken at approximately week 36, from a patient treated with tofacitinib. The origin of the receptors is a human donor with alopecia areata.

The chain links TRBV7-9 to TRBJ2-5; TRBD2 matches at 8 bases. The CDR3 has 17 amino acids. The junction had 12 bases not matched to a gene; V was cut back by 5 bases and J by 1 base. CDR1 and CDR2 from the germline V gene are SEHNR and FQNEAQ (reference sequence). In DNA form, the CDR3 reads TGTGCCAGCAGCCAAGCAATTGGGCTAGCGGGCCAAGAGACCCAGTACTTC. Amino acids: CASSQAIGLAGQETQYF.

A word on this clone: Relative to the germline gene, one junction end is altered; a read error may explain this. The chain links TRBV4-1 to TRBJ1-2, with D possibly TRBD1 on 6 matching bases. The CDR3 length is 14 residues. CDR1 is MGHRA and CDR2 is YSYEKL in the germline V gene. The CDR3 loop reads CASSPKQGTYGYTF. CDR3 sequence (DNA): TGCGCCAGCAGCCCTAAACAGGGCACCTATGGCTACACTTTC.

This clone was observed once. In DNA, the CDR3 is TGTGCCAGCAGCTTGTGGATTCAATCCTGGGAGACCCAGTACTTC. Translated, it gives CASSLWIQSWETQYF. The genes are TRBV5-6 and TRBJ2-5; D call uncertain. Deletions cut 1 base from V and 5 bases from J, with 15 bases between. Germline-derived CDR1 and CDR2 are SGHDT and YYEEEE. The CDR3 spans 15 residues. The entire variable domain, with the rest obtained from reference TRBV5-6 and TRBJ2-5, is as follows: DAGVTQSPTHLIKTRGQQVTLRCSPKSGHDTVSWYQQALGQGPQFIFQYYEEEERQRGNFPDRFSGHQFPNYSSELNVNALLLGDSALYLCASSLWIQSWETQYFGPGTRLLVL.

The chain has TRBV9 and TRBJ2-1; a weak D match, TRBD2 (5 bases). Trimming removed 3 bases from V and 0 bases from J, with 10 bases in between. This CDR3 comprises 15 residues. The germline gives CDR1 SGDLS, CDR2 YYNGEE. CDR3 nucleotide sequence: TGTGCCAGCAGCGGTAGCGCCTTCTCCTACAATGAGCAGTTCTTC. Protein product: CASSGSAFSYNEQFF.

The chain combines TRBV5-4 with TRBJ1-2; 7 bases are shared with TRBD1. After removal of 0 bases from V and 4 bases from J, the junction contained 3 bases not matched to a gene. The CDR3 length is 14 residues. Germline V CDR1 and CDR2: SGHNT, YYREEE (reference sequence). The CDR3 region is CASSLVRDSYGYTF. Here the CDR3 DNA reads TGTGCCAGCAGCTTGGTCCGGGACAGCTATGGCTACACCTTC. Combining the CDR3 with reference TRBV5-4 and TRBJ1-2 gives the whole variable domain ETGVTQSPTHLIKTRGQQVTLRCSSQSGHNTVSWYQQALGQGPQFIFQYYREEENGRGNFPPRFSGLQFPNYSSELNVNALELDDSALYLCASSLVRDSYGYTFGSGTRLTVV.

The chain recombines TRBV29-1 with TRBJ2-1, with 7 positions matching TRBD2. The V and J ends lost 7 bases and 6 bases, in that order; junction bases with no gene match: 6. This CDR3 has 12 amino acids. Germline values: CDR1 SQVTM, CDR2 ANQGSEA. The CDR3 loop is CSDGTIGNEQFF. The CDR3, as DNA: TGCAGCGACGGGACTATTGGCAATGAGCAGTTCTTC.

This clone was counted at least ten times. The rearrangement uses TRBV2 and TRBJ2-1, with 7 bases fitting TRBD1. From germline, CDR1 is SNHLY and CDR2 FYNNEI. Unmatched junction bases numbered 11, after V lost 8 bases and J lost 1 base. CDR3 size: 16 residues. CDR3 sequence (DNA): TGTGCCAGCCCTCCCGACAGGGATATTTCCTACAATGAGCAGTTCTTC. It translates to CASPPDRDISYNEQFF.

This chain joins TRBV6-5 and TRBJ1-1; 8 nucleotides line up with TRBD1. The CDR3 is 16 residues long. With V trimmed by 0 bases and J by 2 bases, 5 bases remained unmatched. Germline lookup yields CDR1 MNHEY and CDR2 SVGAGI. CDR3 residues: CASSYSIGTGNTEAFF. For the CDR3, the DNA is TGTGCCAGCAGTTACTCGATAGGGACAGGAAACACTGAAGCTTTCTTT.

This clone has more than one count but fewer than ten. The chain couples TRBV10-3 to TRBJ2-3; D perhaps matches TRBD2 (6 bases). Germline V lookup: CDR1 ENHRY, CDR2 SYGVKD. The CDR3 runs 14 residues. V was cut by 8 bases and J by 2 bases, with 14 bases left in between. The CDR3 DNA sequence: TGTGCCATCGGCGCGGGCGGGGACACAGATACGCAGTATTTT. The encoded protein is CAIGAGGDTDTQYF.

The J gene is TRBJ2-1, the V gene TRBV9, with TRBD2 as a possible D gene (6 bases). The CDR3 is 14 residues long. Germline lookup yields CDR1 SGDLS and CDR2 YYNGEE. V shed 0 bases and J shed 7 bases, with 11 bases lying between them. The CDR3 DNA reads TGTGCCAGCAGCGTAGTGGGAGCGGGTAATGAGCAGTTCTTC. This sequence encodes CASSVVGAGNEQFF.

The V and J genes are TRBV27 and TRBJ2-1, with 8 bases lining up with TRBD2. This CDR3 has 15 residues. Germline V lookup: CDR1 MNHEY, CDR2 SMNVEV (reference sequence). J lost 3 bases, V lost 2 bases, and 3 bases had no gene match. Written as DNA, the CDR3 is TGTGCCAGCAGTTTAGCGGGGGGCCTCTACAATGAGCAGTTCTTC. Translation gives CASSLAGGLYNEQFF.

The rearrangement uses TRBV29-1 and TRBJ2-1; D possibly uses TRBD1 or TRBD2 (5 bases each). The CDR3 is 12 amino acids. CDR1 is SQVTM and CDR2 is ANQGSEA in the germline V gene. Trimming pared 6 bases from V and 7 bases from J, leaving 13 bases between. CDR3 DNA sequence: TGCAGCGTCGGGACCATTTATAATGAGCAGTTCTTC. Protein sequence: CSVGTIYNEQFF.

V gene TRBV27 combines with J gene TRBJ2-7; D is undetermined. This CDR3 is 13 amino acids long. Trimming stripped 3 bases from V and 3 bases from J, with 9 bases between. In germline, CDR1 is MNHEY, CDR2 SMNVEV (reference sequence). CDR3 sequence (DNA): TGTGCCAGCAGTTTTAGGGTAGGCTACGAGCAGTACTTC. Translating gives CASSFRVGYEQYF.

V gene TRBV15 combines with J gene TRBJ2-2, with TRBD2 as a possible D gene (6 bases). CDR3 length: 14 amino acids. Trimming cost V 7 bases and J 9 bases, with 18 bases left between them. CDR1 and CDR2 (germline): LNHNV, YYDKDF (reference sequence). Here the CDR3 reads CATTTRDGLRELFF. CDR3 DNA sequence: TGTGCCACCACTACCCGGGACGGACTAAGGGAGCTGTTTTTT.

The gene calls are TRBV5-4 and TRBJ2-7, with D perhaps matching TRBD2 (6 bases). The length of the CDR3 is 12 residues. V was clipped by 7 bases and J by 2 bases, with 10 bases between them. Germline V CDR1 and CDR2: SGHNT, YYREEE (reference sequence). CDR3 DNA sequence: TGTGCCAGCGGACCTAGCGCCTACGAGCAGTACTTC. The encoded protein is CASGPSAYEQYF.

The rearrangement joins TRBV27 to TRBJ2-7; D is undetermined. The CDR3 spans 12 residues. The germline V gene encodes CDR1 MNHEY and CDR2 SMNVEV (reference sequence). V lost 6 bases and J lost 4, with 10 bases in between. This CDR3 reads CASSPSQYEQYF. CDR3 nucleotide sequence: TGTGCCAGCAGCCCTTCCCAATACGAGCAGTACTTC.

This chain's CDR3 is CASSESASRQPQHF. As DNA, the CDR3 is TGTGCCAGCAGTGAATCGGCCTCGCGTCAGCCCCAGCATTTT. The chain joins TRBV2 to TRBJ1-5; D unresolved. Germline V gene data show CDR1 as SNHLY and CDR2 as FYNNEI. CDR3 length: 14 residues. V gave up 2 bases and J gave up 6 bases, with 11 bases separating them.

This clone was seen only a few times. V usage is TRBV11-2 and J usage is TRBJ2-7; 7 bases align to TRBD2. Germline-derived CDR1 and CDR2 are SGHAT and FQNNGV. After removal of 3 bases from V and 3 bases from J, the junction contained 2 bases not matched to a gene. The CDR3 contains 13 residues. Here the CDR3 DNA reads TGTGCCAGCAGCTTGACTAGCAGCTACGAGCAGTACTTC. Translated, it gives CASSLTSSYEQYF.

This clone was detected a few times. Here the CDR3 reads CASIPLPSHNEQFF. The CDR3 region has the DNA TGTGCCAGCATCCCCCTTCCTTCCCACAATGAGCAGTTCTTC. The chain links TRBV2 to TRBJ2-1; no clear D. The CDR3 is made up of 14 amino acids. Germline-derived CDR1 and CDR2 are SNHLY and FYNNEI. Trimming took 7 bases from V and 5 from J, leaving 15 bases between them.

The CDR3 DNA reads TGTGCCAGCAGCCCTTCGGGACACCCGAACACTGAAGCTTTCTTT. Translation gives CASSPSGHPNTEAFF. The J gene is TRBJ1-1, the V gene TRBV9; TRBD1 might be the D (6 bases). Germline CDR1 reads SGDLS; CDR2 reads YYNGEE. V lost 4 bases to trimming and J lost 1 base, with 14 bases between them. The CDR3 length is 15 residues.

The V gene is TRBV7-2, the J gene TRBJ2-1; 7 bases line up with TRBD2. CDR1 is SGHTA, CDR2 FQGNSA, per germline. The CDR3 length is 15 residues. Unmatched junction bases numbered 8, after V lost 2 bases and J lost 7 bases. The CDR3 region is CASSLSGRERNEQFF. In DNA, the CDR3 is TGTGCCAGCAGCTTATCGGGGCGGGAGAGAAATGAGCAGTTCTTC.

This sequence joins TRBV20-1 and TRBJ2-7; maybe TRBD2 (5 bases). Germline V gene lookup returns CDR1 DFQATT and CDR2 SNEGSKA (reference sequence). The germline V and J ends were trimmed by 4 bases and 2 bases, with 6 bases remaining between them. The CDR3 covers 11 residues. The CDR3: CSATEAYEQYF. DNA of the CDR3: TGCAGTGCTACGGAGGCCTACGAGCAGTACTTC.

A few counts support this clone. This chain links TRBV30 with TRBJ1-1; tentatively, D is TRBD1 (6 bases). This CDR3 has 14 residues. The V gene lost 6 bases and the J gene lost 0 bases, with 14 bases spanning the gap. Germline CDR1 and CDR2: GTSNPN and SVGIG (reference sequence). The CDR3 DNA is TGTGCCTGTTTCAGGGACACCTTGAACACTGAAGCTTTCTTT. Encoded protein: CACFRDTLNTEAFF.

The J gene is TRBJ2-1, the V gene TRBV9; D gene unclear. CDR1 SGDLS and CDR2 YYNGEE come from the germline V gene. Trimming stripped 3 bases from V and 0 bases from J, with 19 bases between. The CDR3 loop spans 18 amino acids. CDR3 protein: CASSGPNRHDTSYNEQFF. The CDR3 DNA is TGTGCCAGCAGCGGACCCAATAGACACGACACCTCCTACAATGAGCAGTTCTTC. The full variable domain, completed using reference TRBV9 and TRBJ2-1, is DSGVTQTPKHLITATGQRVTLRCSPRSGDLSVYWYQQSLDQGLQFLIQYYNGEERAKGNILERFSAQQFPDLHSELNLSSLELGDSALYFCASSGPNRHDTSYNEQFFGPGTRLTVL.

The genes are TRBV5-6 and TRBJ1-1; TRBD1 matches at 9 bases. CDR3 size: 14 residues. Per the germline V gene, CDR1 is SGHDT and CDR2 is YYEEEE. With V trimmed by 4 bases and J by 3 bases, 4 bases remained unmatched. The CDR3 DNA reads as TGTGCCAGCAGCCCGGGACAGGGATACACTGAAGCTTTCTTT. Translation gives CASSPGQGYTEAFF.

This chain links TRBV6-5 with TRBJ2-7; a possible D gene is TRBD1 (7 bases). The CDR3 covers 13 residues. With 8 bases removed from V and 6 bases from J, the gap between germline ends came to 17 bases. CDR1 and CDR2 from the germline V gene are MNHEY and SVGAGI. CDR3 sequence reads: CASGGTEGFEQYF. DNA for the CDR3: TGTGCCAGCGGAGGGACAGAGGGGTTCGAGCAGTACTTC.

The V and J genes are TRBV29-1 and TRBJ2-4; 7 nucleotides match TRBD1. The germline V gene encodes CDR1 SQVTM and CDR2 ANQGSEA. The length of the CDR3 is 15 residues. The V segment lost 0 bases and the J segment 8 bases; nucleotides outside the gene matches: 10. The CDR3 reads CSVEDESDRDHIQYF. The CDR3 DNA follows: TGCAGCGTTGAAGATGAGTCCGACAGGGATCACATTCAGTACTTC.

There are a few counts of this clone. V gene TRBV5-6 combines with J gene TRBJ1-1; D possibly corresponds to TRBD1 (6 bases). The CDR3 runs to 15 residues. V was trimmed by 3 bases and J by 2 bases, leaving 14 bases between them. Germline V lookup: CDR1 SGHDT, CDR2 YYEEEE. The CDR3 here is CASSWGQTVNTEAFF. For the CDR3, the DNA is TGTGCCAGCAGCTGGGGACAAACAGTTAACACTGAAGCTTTCTTT. Combining the CDR3 with reference TRBV5-6 and TRBJ1-1 gives the whole variable domain DAGVTQSPTHLIKTRGQQVTLRCSPKSGHDTVSWYQQALGQGPQFIFQYYEEEERQRGNFPDRFSGHQFPNYSSELNVNALLLGDSALYLCASSWGQTVNTEAFFGQGTRLTVV.

The table lists this clone with a few counts. This rearrangement joins TRBV29-1 to TRBJ2-5, with 14 bases aligning to TRBD2. The CDR3 runs to 15 residues. V was pared by 4 bases and J by 5 bases, with 6 bases of the junction left unmatched. Germline values: CDR1 SQVTM, CDR2 ANQGSEA. In nucleotides, the CDR3 is TGCAGCGTTGTGGGACTAGCGGGAGTTTGGGAGACCCAGTACTTC. Its translation is CSVVGLAGVWETQYF.

There are a few counts of this clone. J is TRBJ2-1 and V is TRBV9; 9 nucleotides line up with TRBD2. Germline loops: CDR1 SGDLS, CDR2 YYNGEE. The CDR3 totals 18 residues. After removal of 0 bases from V and 6 bases from J, the junction contained 13 bases not matched to a gene. The chain's CDR3 is CASSVAGVAGATGNEQFF. CDR3 bases: TGTGCCAGCAGCGTAGCTGGAGTAGCGGGAGCGACTGGCAATGAGCAGTTCTTC.

This clone showed up just a few times. The chain is built from TRBV6-4 and TRBJ2-5; no reliable D call. Trimming removed 8 bases at V and 8 bases at J, with 12 bases between. CDR1 is MRHNA and CDR2 is SNTAGT in the germline V gene. There are 11 residues in the CDR3. This CDR3 is CASRTGRTQYF. CDR3 bases: TGTGCCAGCCGGACGGGCCGCACCCAGTACTTC.

CDR3 bases: TGCAGCGGCCGGTCAGGGAACACTGAAGCTTTCTTT. Residues: CSGRSGNTEAFF. The chain is built from TRBV29-1 and TRBJ1-1; no firm D call. V lost 7 bases and J 1 base, leaving 10 bases between the germline ends. Germline V lookup: CDR1 SQVTM, CDR2 ANQGSEA. This CDR3 is built from 12 residues.